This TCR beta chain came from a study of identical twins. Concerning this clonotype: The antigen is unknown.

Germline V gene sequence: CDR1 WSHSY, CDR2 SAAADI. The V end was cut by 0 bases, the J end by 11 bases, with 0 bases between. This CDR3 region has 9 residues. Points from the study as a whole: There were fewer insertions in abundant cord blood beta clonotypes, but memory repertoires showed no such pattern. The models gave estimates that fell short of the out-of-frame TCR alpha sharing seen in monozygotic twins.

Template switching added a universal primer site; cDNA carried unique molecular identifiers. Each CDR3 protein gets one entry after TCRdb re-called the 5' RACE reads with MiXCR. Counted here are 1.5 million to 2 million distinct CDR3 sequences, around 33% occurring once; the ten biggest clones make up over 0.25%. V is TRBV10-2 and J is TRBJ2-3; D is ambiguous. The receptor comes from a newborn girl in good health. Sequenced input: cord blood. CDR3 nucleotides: TGCGCCAGCAGTGAGTCGCAGTATTTT. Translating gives CASSESQYF.